The clone carrying this T cell receptor (beta chain) has a count of ten or more. Antigen: not known. This sample is part of a study of early T cells in non-severe SARS-CoV-2 infection. About the research overall: Sequencing used unsorted whole-blood bulk RNA, so chains lack pairing.

Individual cDNA molecules received unique molecular identifiers during library preparation. MiXCR was run by TCRdb on the 5' RACE reads, yielding one entry per CDR3 protein. Found here are 25,000 to 30,000 distinct CDR3 sequences, approximately 5.3% of them singletons; the top ten hold around 4%. Study findings and constraints: Anti-spike CD8 specificities were favored by VDJdb matching, whose results missed private and CD4 specificities.

The sequenced sample consisted of whole blood. The sequence came from an adult who was a healthcare worker with PCR-confirmed SARS-CoV-2 infection or an uninfected control (not recorded which).

The CDR3 DNA is TGTGCCAGCAGCCCACAGGAAATCTATGGCTACACCTTC. Amino acids: CASSPQEIYGYTF. The chain couples TRBV7-9 to TRBJ1-2, with TRBD1 as a possible D gene (5 bases). This CDR3 has 13 residues. V was pared by 5 bases and J by 4 bases, with 11 bases between. Per the germline V gene, CDR1 is SEHNR and CDR2 is FQNEAQ (reference sequence).